The 26 T cell receptor beta chains below were found in one sample sequenced in a study of T cell repertoires in cytomegalovirus infection. These receptors have no known antigen. TCRdb analysed the reads with MiXCR anew, one entry per CDR3 protein. This sample has 450,000 to 600,000 distinct CDR3 sequences, with about two fifths found just once. Sample: cultured PBMCs, taken from culture after CMV antigen stimulation. These receptors came from a human donor in good health (CMV status not recorded). Some clones in this sample may be carry-over from other donors' samples.

The chain has TRBV7-7 and TRBJ2-1, with a tentative D call TRBD2 (5 bases). The V gene lost 5 bases and the J gene lost 10 bases, with 12 bases spanning the gap. Germline CDR1 SSHAT, CDR2 FNYEAQ (reference sequence). The CDR3 has 12 amino acids. The CDR3 bases are TGTGCCAGCAGCGGCGATTCGGGGGAGCAGTTCTTC. Amino acid sequence: CASSGDSGEQFF.

The rearrangement links TRBV2 to TRBJ2-1, with a weak D call TRBD2 (6 bases). V was clipped by 7 bases and J by 10 bases, with 17 bases between them. Germline V gene sequence: CDR1 SNHLY, CDR2 FYNNEI. The CDR3 consists of 13 residues. CDR3 protein: CASTGDFKGEQFF. The DNA for the CDR3 is TGTGCCAGCACGGGAGACTTCAAAGGCGAGCAGTTCTTC.

The chain links TRBV6-5 to TRBJ2-1; 8 nucleotides match TRBD2. The CDR3 loop spans 14 amino acids. Trimming at V came to 6 bases and at J to 9 bases, leaving 10 bases not matched to a gene. CDR1 and CDR2 (germline): MNHEY, SVGAGI. This chain's CDR3 is CASSRTTRGGEQFF. In nucleotides, the CDR3 is TGTGCCAGCAGCAGGACTACCCGGGGGGGTGAGCAGTTCTTC.

The chain recombines TRBV25-1 with TRBJ1-6, with 10 bases aligning to TRBD1. There are 15 residues in the CDR3. CDR1 is MGHDK and CDR2 is SYGVNS in the germline V gene. The V and J ends lost 4 bases and 10 bases, in that order; junction bases with no gene match: 7. CDR3 sequence: CASSAGTGVISPLHF. The CDR3 coding sequence is TGTGCCAGCAGTGCCGGGACAGGGGTTATATCACCCCTCCACTTT. Full variable domain (remainder filled in from reference TRBV25-1 and TRBJ1-6): EADIYQTPRYLVIGTGKKITLECSQTMGHDKMYWYQQDPGMELHLIHYSYGVNSTEKGDLSSESTVSRIRTEHFPLTLESARPSHTSQYLCASSAGTGVISPLHFGNGTRLTVT.

This clonotype was counted only a few times. CDR3 residues: CATSRSIPADTQYF. The CDR3 DNA is TGTGCCACCAGCAGATCCATTCCGGCAGATACGCAGTATTTT. This sequence joins TRBV15 and TRBJ2-3; D unclear. V lost 2 bases, J lost 4 bases, and 10 bases lay in between. From germline, CDR1 is LNHNV and CDR2 YYDKDF (reference sequence). CDR3 length: 14 residues. The full variable domain, its missing parts supplied by reference TRBV15 and TRBJ2-3, is DAMVIQNPRYQVTQFGKPVTLSCSQTLNHNVMYWYQQKSSQAPKLLFHYYDKDFNNEADTPDNFQSRRPNTSFCFLDIRSPGLGDTAMYLCATSRSIPADTQYFGPGTRLTVL.

Turning to this clonotype: A much larger clone differs by one base, so this may be a read error. This chain joins TRBV7-6 and TRBJ2-3; 13 bases are a match to TRBD2. Unmatched junction bases numbered 5, after V lost 5 bases and J lost 6 bases. Germline values: CDR1 SGHVS, CDR2 FNYEAQ. This CDR3 region has 15 residues. The CDR3 DNA follows: TGTGCCAGCAGCCTGACTAGCGGGGGGTGCGATACGCAGTATTTT. It translates to CASSLTSGGCDTQYF.

The sample holds a few counts of this clonotype. The chain recombines TRBV7-9 with TRBJ1-1; 10 nucleotides agree with TRBD1. Germline loops: CDR1 SEHNR, CDR2 FQNEAQ (reference sequence). Unmatched junction bases numbered 12, after V lost 5 bases and J lost 0 bases. CDR3 length: 18 amino acids. As DNA, the CDR3 is TGTGCCAGCAGCACTGGGGGACAGGGGCCGCCGATGAACACTGAAGCTTTCTTT. It specifies CASSTGGQGPPMNTEAFF.

A few counts support this clonotype. The chain recombines TRBV7-6 with TRBJ2-3; D perhaps matches TRBD2 (6 bases). Germline CDR1 is SGHVS and CDR2 is FNYEAQ. This CDR3 spans 16 amino acids. V lost 5 bases and J 5 bases, leaving 20 bases between the germline ends. The CDR3 coding sequence is TGTGCCAGCAGCCGAGGAATTACCGGGGGTCAAGATACGCAGTATTTT. It encodes CASSRGITGGQDTQYF. Complete variable domain (other parts from reference TRBV7-6 and TRBJ2-3): GAGVSQSPRYKVTKRGQDVALRCDPISGHVSLYWYRQALGQGPEFLTYFNYEAQQDKSGLPNDRFSAERPEGSISTLTIQRTEQRDSAMYRCASSRGITGGQDTQYFGPGTRLTVL.

Only a few counts were recorded for this clonotype. The V and J genes are TRBV10-3 and TRBJ2-3; 10 nucleotides agree with TRBD2. The CDR3 totals 16 residues. Germline V gene data show CDR1 as ENHRY and CDR2 as SYGVKD. The junction had 10 bases not matched to a gene; V was cut back by 7 bases and J by 3 bases. The CDR3 DNA follows: TGTGCCATCACCCGTTTAGCGGGGGGTGGGACAGATACGCAGTATTTT. Its protein is CAITRLAGGGTDTQYF.

This chain connects TRBV7-6 to TRBJ2-5; maybe TRBD2 (6 bases). With 2 bases removed from V and 4 bases from J, the gap between germline ends came to 14 bases. In germline, CDR1 is SGHVS, CDR2 FNYEAQ. CDR3 length equals 15 residues. CDR3 loop: CASSLLRGSRETQYF. The CDR3 region has the DNA TGTGCCAGCAGCTTACTTCGGGGGTCTAGAGAGACCCAGTACTTC.

This clonotype has just a few counts. V is TRBV11-2 and J is TRBJ2-7; TRBD1 matches at 9 bases. The J segment lost 4 bases and the V segment lost 4 bases, leaving 8 bases of the junction unmatched. The length of the CDR3 is 15 residues. Germline CDR1 SGHAT, CDR2 FQNNGV. CDR3: CASSSRQGVIYEQYF. The CDR3 nucleotides read TGTGCCAGCAGCTCAAGACAGGGGGTAATTTACGAGCAGTACTTC.

This chain uses TRBV10-3 with TRBJ1-1; weak D call: TRBD1 (6 bases). CDR3 length equals 13 residues. Trimming pared 10 bases from V and 1 base from J, leaving 13 bases between. Germline assignment: CDR1 ENHRY and CDR2 SYGVKD. This CDR3 is CATRPGQNTEAFF. The CDR3 nucleotides read TGTGCCACCAGGCCGGGACAGAACACTGAAGCTTTCTTT.

The rearrangement uses TRBV7-9 and TRBJ2-5; 14 bases agree with TRBD2. Germline V gene sequence: CDR1 SEHNR, CDR2 FQNEAQ (reference sequence). The trim removed 2 bases at V and 5 bases at J, leaving 4 bases unmatched. CDR3 size: 16 residues. DNA for the CDR3: TGTGCCAGCAGCTTAACGGGACTAGCGGGAGTGGAGACCCAGTACTTC. This translates into CASSLTGLAGVETQYF.

This clonotype was detected ten times or more. This chain connects TRBV7-2 to TRBJ2-1; 7 bases align to TRBD2. CDR3 size: 15 residues. The germline gives CDR1 SGHTA, CDR2 FQGNSA. Trimming removed 8 bases from V and 0 bases from J; junction bases left unmatched: 7. In DNA form, the CDR3 reads TGTGCCAGCGGGGTAGCGGGCTTCTCCTACAATGAGCAGTTCTTC. It is translated as CASGVAGFSYNEQFF.

This clonotype was seen a few times. This chain uses TRBV6-5 with TRBJ2-2; D is undetermined. The germline CDR1 and CDR2 sequences are MNHEY and SVGAGI. The CDR3 has 16 amino acids. The V end was cut by 6 bases, the J end by 0 bases, with 14 bases between. The CDR3 loop is CASRPYSPPNTGELFF. CDR3 DNA sequence: TGTGCCAGCAGGCCCTATTCTCCCCCGAACACCGGGGAGCTGTTTTTT.

This clonotype has only a few counts. The chain employs TRBV10-3 and TRBJ2-4, with D maybe TRBD2 (6 bases). V gave up 7 bases and J gave up 4 bases, with 20 bases separating them. Per the germline V gene, CDR1 is ENHRY and CDR2 is SYGVKD. The CDR3 has 16 amino acids. The CDR3 DNA follows: TGTGCCATCAAAGGTTCGGCAGGTCGGGGGAAAAACATTCAGTACTTC. Encoded protein: CAIKGSAGRGKNIQYF.

V gene TRBV28 combines with J gene TRBJ2-5, with D possibly being TRBD1 (7 bases). The CDR3 contains 16 residues. Trimming stripped 5 bases from V and 5 bases from J, with 21 bases between. Germline CDR1 and CDR2: MDHEN and SYDVKM. The CDR3 nucleotides read TGTGCCAGCAGTCCTTACTATCTACAGGGGAGGGAGACCCAGTACTTC. It is translated as CASSPYYLQGRETQYF.

A few counts support this clonotype. The rearrangement uses TRBV7-9 and TRBJ2-2; D is ambiguous. CDR3 length equals 11 residues. Deletions cut 7 bases from V and 7 bases from J, with 7 bases between. Germline CDR1 reads SEHNR; CDR2 reads FQNEAQ (reference sequence). The CDR3 protein is CASNLHGELFF. CDR3 in DNA: TGTGCCAGCAACCTTCACGGGGAGCTGTTTTTT.

This clonotype was counted between two and nine times. The chain couples TRBV6-5 to TRBJ1-1, with D possibly matching TRBD1 (6 bases). Trimming cost V 4 bases and J 5 bases, with 17 bases left between them. CDR3 size: 15 residues. Germline assignment: CDR1 MNHEY and CDR2 SVGAGI. CDR3 residues: CASSSPHRGGTEAFF. DNA for the CDR3: TGTGCCAGCAGTTCTCCACACAGAGGGGGGACTGAAGCTTTCTTT.

The chain has TRBV7-2 and TRBJ1-5; TRBD1 matches 9 bases. The CDR3 sequence is 16 residues long. J lost 1 base, V lost 4 bases, and 5 bases had no gene match. CDR1 SGHTA and CDR2 FQGNSA come from the germline V gene. CDR3 sequence: CASSSYRGQSNQPQHF. The CDR3 DNA sequence: TGTGCCAGCAGCTCTTACAGGGGGCAAAGCAATCAGCCCCAGCATTTT.

J is TRBJ2-1 and V is TRBV5-1; 10 bases are a match to TRBD2. The CDR3 has 17 amino acids. Germline CDR1 reads SGHRS; CDR2 reads YFSETQ. With 0 bases clipped from V and 0 bases from J, the junction kept 3 bases outside the gene matches. The CDR3 sequence: CASSLAGLADSYNEQFF. The DNA for the CDR3 is TGCGCCAGCAGCTTGGCTGGACTAGCGGACTCCTACAATGAGCAGTTCTTC.

V gene TRBV5-1 combines with J gene TRBJ2-1, with D possibly TRBD1 on 6 matching bases. The CDR3 contains 13 residues. V dropped 2 bases and J dropped 6 bases, with 9 bases sitting between them. CDR1 is SGHRS, CDR2 YFSETQ, per germline. In nucleotides, the CDR3 is TGCGCCAGCAGCTTCGACAGGATCAATGAGCAGTTCTTC. As protein: CASSFDRINEQFF.

This clonotype was seen at least ten times. The chain employs TRBV4-2 and TRBJ1-2; D ambiguous. There are 14 residues in the CDR3. The V end lost 0 bases, the J end lost 8 bases, and 13 bases lay between the germline ends. In germline, CDR1 is LGHNA, CDR2 YNFKEQ. CDR3 region: CASSQESGSVGYTF. The CDR3 DNA reads TGTGCCAGCAGCCAAGAATCGGGTTCCGTGGGCTACACCTTC.

V gene TRBV7-6 combines with J gene TRBJ2-1, with D hard to call. The V and J ends lost 2 bases and 4 bases respectively, with 15 bases between them. Germline CDR1 and CDR2: SGHVS and FNYEAQ. This CDR3 has 16 amino acids. The CDR3 loop reads CASSLPLSAAYNEQFF. The CDR3 nucleotides are TGTGCCAGCAGCTTACCTCTTTCGGCAGCTTACAATGAGCAGTTCTTC.

This clonotype was seen more than once but under ten times. This rearrangement joins TRBV6-2 or TRBV6-3 to TRBJ1-1, with D perhaps matching TRBD1 (6 bases). This CDR3 has 16 residues. Germline lookup yields CDR1 MNHEY and CDR2 SVGEGT. Trimming pared 10 bases from V and 4 bases from J, leaving 25 bases between. The CDR3 sequence: CATMVGGTGKGTEAFF. CDR3 in DNA: TGTGCCACCATGGTCGGAGGTACAGGGAAGGGCACTGAAGCTTTCTTT.

V usage is TRBV12-3 or TRBV12-4 and J usage is TRBJ1-3, with 7 nucleotides matching TRBD1. The ends lost 5 bases at V and 4 bases at J; junction bases unmatched: 11. The CDR3 consists of 16 residues. The CDR3 nucleotides are TGTGCCAGCAGTCCCCGTGGGGAGGGGGCAGGAAACACCATATATTTT. Protein product: CASSPRGEGAGNTIYF.